Below, one T cell receptor (beta chain) is given with its context. The record originates from a study of radiotherapy plus CTLA-4 blockade in lung cancer. Study-wide context: Objective responses occurred in 15% to 20% of patients; 31% had disease control.

Trimming shortened V by 3 bases and J by 7 bases, and 12 bases separated the two germline ends. This CDR3 comprises 14 residues. From germline, CDR1 is SGHVS and CDR2 FQNEAQ. The protocol was immunoSEQ multiplex PCR, while the TCRdb copy is restricted to in-frame clones and leaves out a portion. The sample yields about 39,000 clones, just under 80% seen once. The clonotype originates from a human donor with non-small cell lung cancer that progressed on radiotherapy plus ipilimumab. The V and J genes are TRBV7-8 and TRBJ2-2; the D gene is possibly TRBD1 (5 bases). The sequenced sample was peripheral blood, obtained from a patient treated with radiotherapy plus ipilimumab. The CDR3 DNA sequence: TGTGCCAGCAGCTTGTTGGGGCCGATCGGGGAGCTGTTTTTT. Translated, it gives CASSLLGPIGELFF.